The TCR beta chain described here comes from a study of cytomegalovirus exposure and HLA in healthy donors. Points from the study as a whole: A classifier reportedly called cytomegalovirus status with high sensitivity and specificity.

This clone was detected once. Antigen unknown. The germline gives CDR1 MNHNS, CDR2 SASEGT. The CDR3 has 18 residues. With V trimmed by 2 bases and J by 2 bases, 11 bases remained unmatched. The data were produced by immunoSEQ multiplex PCR, yet TCRdb's version contains in-frame clones alone and is incomplete. The table shows 45,000 to 70,000 clones, with about 92% occurring only once. The V and J genes are TRBV6-1 and TRBJ2-7, with 11 bases lining up with TRBD2. Sequenced: PBMCs. This receptor was obtained from a man younger than 30 in good health and CMV-seronegative. CDR3 in DNA: TGTGCCAGCAGTGAACGGGGGGCCGGGACTAGCGGCACCTACGAGCAGTACTTC. Encoded protein: CASSERGAGTSGTYEQYF.